The source of this TCR beta chain is a study of cytomegalovirus exposure and HLA in healthy donors. The data were produced by immunoSEQ multiplex PCR, yet TCRdb's version contains in-frame clones alone and is incomplete. The sample holds over 120,000 clones; approximately 94% are singletons and the top ten take 1.5% to 2%. J was trimmed by 4 bases and V by 0 bases; bases with no gene match: 2. CDR3 length: 14 amino acids. Germline V gene sequence: CDR1 SGHRS, CDR2 YFSETQ. Study conclusions and caveats: Cytomegalovirus association was listed for about 150 TCR beta chains.

As concerns this clone: Its antigen is currently unknown. Other DNA sequences from this sample encode an identical CDR3 as well.

This sequence originates from a man between 18 and 29 years old in good health and CMV-seropositive. This chain uses TRBV5-1 with TRBJ2-3, with 7 bases that match TRBD1. The specimen was PBMCs. In DNA, the CDR3 is TGCGCCAGCAGCTTGGGGCAGGGGGCAGATACGCAGTATTTT. As protein: CASSLGQGADTQYF.